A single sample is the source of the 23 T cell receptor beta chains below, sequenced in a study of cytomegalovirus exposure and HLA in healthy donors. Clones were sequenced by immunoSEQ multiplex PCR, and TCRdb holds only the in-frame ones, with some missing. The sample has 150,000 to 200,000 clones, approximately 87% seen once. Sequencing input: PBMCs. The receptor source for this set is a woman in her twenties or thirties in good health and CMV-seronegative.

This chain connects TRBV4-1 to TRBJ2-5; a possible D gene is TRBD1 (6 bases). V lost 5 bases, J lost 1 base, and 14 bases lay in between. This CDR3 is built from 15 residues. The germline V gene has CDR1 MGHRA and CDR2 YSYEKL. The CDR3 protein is CASSVTDRLQETQYF. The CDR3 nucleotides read TGCGCCAGCAGCGTAACTGACAGGCTCCAAGAGACCCAGTACTTC.

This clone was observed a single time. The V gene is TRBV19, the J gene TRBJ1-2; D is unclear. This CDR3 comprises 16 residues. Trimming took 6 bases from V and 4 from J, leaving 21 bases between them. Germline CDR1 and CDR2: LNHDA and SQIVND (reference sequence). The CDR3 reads CASSLVDRPAGYGYTF. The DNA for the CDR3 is TGTGCCAGTAGCCTAGTAGACCGCCCCGCTGGCTATGGCTACACCTTC.

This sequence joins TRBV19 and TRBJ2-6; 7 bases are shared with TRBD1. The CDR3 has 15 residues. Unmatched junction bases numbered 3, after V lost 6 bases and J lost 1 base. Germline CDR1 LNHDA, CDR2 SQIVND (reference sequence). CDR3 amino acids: CASRDRLSGANVLTF. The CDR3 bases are TGTGCCAGTAGGGACAGGCTTTCTGGGGCCAACGTCCTGACTTTC.

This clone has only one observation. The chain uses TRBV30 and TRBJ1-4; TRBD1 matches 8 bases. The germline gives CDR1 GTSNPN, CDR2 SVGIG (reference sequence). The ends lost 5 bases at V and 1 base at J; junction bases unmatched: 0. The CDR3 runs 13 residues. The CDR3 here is CAWDRGTNEKLFF. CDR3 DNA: TGTGCCTGGGACAGGGGAACTAATGAAAAACTGTTTTTT.

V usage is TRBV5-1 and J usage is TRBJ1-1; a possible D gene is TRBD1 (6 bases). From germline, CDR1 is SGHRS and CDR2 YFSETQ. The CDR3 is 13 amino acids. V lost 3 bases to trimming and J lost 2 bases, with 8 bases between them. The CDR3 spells CASSSQGNTEAFF. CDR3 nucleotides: TGCGCCAGCAGCTCACAGGGAAACACTGAAGCTTTCTTT.

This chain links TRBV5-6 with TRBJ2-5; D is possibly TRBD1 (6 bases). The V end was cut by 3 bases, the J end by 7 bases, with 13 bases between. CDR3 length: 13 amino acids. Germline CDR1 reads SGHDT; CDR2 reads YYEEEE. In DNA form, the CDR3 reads TGTGCCAGCAGCTCTACAGGGTTGTGGACCCAGTACTTC. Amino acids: CASSSTGLWTQYF. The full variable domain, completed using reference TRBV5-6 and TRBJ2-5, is DAGVTQSPTHLIKTRGQQVTLRCSPKSGHDTVSWYQQALGQGPQFIFQYYEEEERQRGNFPDRFSGHQFPNYSSELNVNALLLGDSALYLCASSSTGLWTQYFGPGTRLLVL.

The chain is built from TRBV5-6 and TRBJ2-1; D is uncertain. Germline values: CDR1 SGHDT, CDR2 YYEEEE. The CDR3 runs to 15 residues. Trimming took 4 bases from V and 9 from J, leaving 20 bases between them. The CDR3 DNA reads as TGTGCCAGCAGCGGAAACGGTTGGCCCGGCGGTGAGCAGTTCTTC. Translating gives CASSGNGWPGGEQFF.

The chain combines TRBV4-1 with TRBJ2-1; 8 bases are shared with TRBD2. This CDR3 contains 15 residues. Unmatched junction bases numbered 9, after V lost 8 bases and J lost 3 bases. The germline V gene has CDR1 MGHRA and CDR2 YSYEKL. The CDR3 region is CASALRLARYNEQFF. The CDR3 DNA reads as TGCGCCAGCGCTTTAAGACTAGCGCGCTACAATGAGCAGTTCTTC.

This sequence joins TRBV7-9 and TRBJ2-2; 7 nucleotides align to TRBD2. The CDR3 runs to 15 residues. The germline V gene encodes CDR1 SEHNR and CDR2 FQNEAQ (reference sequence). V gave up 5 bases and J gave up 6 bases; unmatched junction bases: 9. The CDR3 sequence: CASSPERTSPGELFF. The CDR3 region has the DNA TGTGCCAGCAGCCCAGAACGGACTAGTCCCGGGGAGCTGTTTTTT.

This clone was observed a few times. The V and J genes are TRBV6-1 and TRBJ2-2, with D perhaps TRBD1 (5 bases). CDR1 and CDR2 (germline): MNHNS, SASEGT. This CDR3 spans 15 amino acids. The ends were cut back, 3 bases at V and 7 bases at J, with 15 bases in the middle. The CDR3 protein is CASSDVLRAIGELFF. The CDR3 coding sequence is TGTGCCAGCAGTGATGTTCTCAGGGCGATCGGGGAGCTGTTTTTT.

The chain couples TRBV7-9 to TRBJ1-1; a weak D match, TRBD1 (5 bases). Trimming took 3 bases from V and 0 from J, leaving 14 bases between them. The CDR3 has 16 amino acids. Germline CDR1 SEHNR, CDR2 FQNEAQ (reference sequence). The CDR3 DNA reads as TGTGCCAGCAGCTTTGCCCCGACAGACCTGAACACTGAAGCTTTCTTT. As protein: CASSFAPTDLNTEAFF.

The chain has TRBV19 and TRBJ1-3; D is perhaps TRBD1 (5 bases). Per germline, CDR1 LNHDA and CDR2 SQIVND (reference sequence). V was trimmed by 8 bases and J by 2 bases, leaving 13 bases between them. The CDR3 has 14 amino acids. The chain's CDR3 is CASAVGGAGNTIYF. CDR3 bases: TGTGCCAGTGCCGTGGGGGGAGCTGGAAACACCATATATTTT. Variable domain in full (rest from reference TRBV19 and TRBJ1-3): DGGITQSPKYLFRKEGQNVTLSCEQNLNHDAMYWYRQDPGQGLRLIYYSQIVNDFQKGDIAEGYSVSREKKESFPLTVTSAQKNPTAFYLCASAVGGAGNTIYFGEGSWLTVV.

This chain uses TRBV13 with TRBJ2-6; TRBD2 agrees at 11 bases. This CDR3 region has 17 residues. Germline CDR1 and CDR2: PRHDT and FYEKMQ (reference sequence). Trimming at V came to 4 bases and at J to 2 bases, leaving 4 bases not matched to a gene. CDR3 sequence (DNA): TGTGCCAGCAGCTCTCGACTAGCGGGGACTGGGGCCAACGTCCTGACTTTC. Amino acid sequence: CASSSRLAGTGANVLTF.

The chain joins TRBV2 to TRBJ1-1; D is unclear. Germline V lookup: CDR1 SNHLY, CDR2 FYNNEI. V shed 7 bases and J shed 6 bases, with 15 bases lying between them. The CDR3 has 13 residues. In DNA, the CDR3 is TGTGCCAGCACCGTCGGAGGAATACCTGAAGCTTTCTTT. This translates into CASTVGGIPEAFF.

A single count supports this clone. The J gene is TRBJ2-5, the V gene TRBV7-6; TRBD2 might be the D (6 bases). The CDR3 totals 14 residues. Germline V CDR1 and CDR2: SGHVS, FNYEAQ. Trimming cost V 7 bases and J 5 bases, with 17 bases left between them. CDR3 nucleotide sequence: TGTGCCAGCACCACCCATGGGGGGACGGAGACCCAGTACTTC. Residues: CASTTHGGTETQYF.

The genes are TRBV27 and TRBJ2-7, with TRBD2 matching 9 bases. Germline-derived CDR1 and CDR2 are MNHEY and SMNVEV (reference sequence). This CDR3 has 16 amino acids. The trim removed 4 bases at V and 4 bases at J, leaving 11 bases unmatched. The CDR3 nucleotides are TGTGCCAGCAGTTATAGCGCGGGGGGGTACGAGTACGAGCAGTACTTC. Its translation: CASSYSAGGYEYEQYF.

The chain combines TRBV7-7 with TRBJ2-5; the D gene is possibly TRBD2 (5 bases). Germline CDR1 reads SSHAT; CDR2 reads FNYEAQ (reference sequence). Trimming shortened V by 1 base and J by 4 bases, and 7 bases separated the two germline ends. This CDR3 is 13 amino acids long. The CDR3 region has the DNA TGTGCCAGCAGCTTAGTAGGAGGAGAGACCCAGTACTTC. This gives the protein CASSLVGGETQYF.

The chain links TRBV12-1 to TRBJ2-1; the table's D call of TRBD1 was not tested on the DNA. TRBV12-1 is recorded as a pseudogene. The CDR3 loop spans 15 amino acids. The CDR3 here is CASSFPSQGYNEQFF. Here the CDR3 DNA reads TGTGCCAGCAGCTTTCCATCACAGGGTTACAATGAGCAGTTCTTC.

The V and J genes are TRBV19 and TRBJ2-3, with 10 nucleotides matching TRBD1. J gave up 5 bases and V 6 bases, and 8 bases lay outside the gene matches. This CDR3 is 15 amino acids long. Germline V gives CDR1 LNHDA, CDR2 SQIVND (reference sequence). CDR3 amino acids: CASSPGTGALDTQYF. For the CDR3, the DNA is TGTGCCAGTAGCCCCGGGACAGGGGCATTAGATACGCAGTATTTT.

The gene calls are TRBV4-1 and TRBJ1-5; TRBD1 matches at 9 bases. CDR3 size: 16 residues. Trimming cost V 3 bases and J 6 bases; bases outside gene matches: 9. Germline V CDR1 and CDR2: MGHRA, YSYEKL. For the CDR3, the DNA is TGCGCCAGCAGCCAGAGTTCACAGGGGGCGACTCAGCCCCAGCATTTT. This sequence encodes CASSQSSQGATQPQHF.

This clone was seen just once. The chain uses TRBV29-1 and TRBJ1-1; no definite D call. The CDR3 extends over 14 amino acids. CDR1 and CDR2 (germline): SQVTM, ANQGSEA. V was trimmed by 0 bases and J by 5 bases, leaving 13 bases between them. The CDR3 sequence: CSVEDAGAWTEAFF. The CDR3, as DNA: TGCAGCGTTGAAGACGCGGGAGCTTGGACTGAAGCTTTCTTT.

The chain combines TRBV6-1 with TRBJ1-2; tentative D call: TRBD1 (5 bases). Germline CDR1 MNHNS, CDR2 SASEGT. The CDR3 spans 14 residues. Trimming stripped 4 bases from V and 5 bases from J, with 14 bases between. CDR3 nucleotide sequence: TGTGCCAGCAGTGCCACAGGAACTGGGTATGGCTACACCTTC. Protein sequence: CASSATGTGYGYTF.

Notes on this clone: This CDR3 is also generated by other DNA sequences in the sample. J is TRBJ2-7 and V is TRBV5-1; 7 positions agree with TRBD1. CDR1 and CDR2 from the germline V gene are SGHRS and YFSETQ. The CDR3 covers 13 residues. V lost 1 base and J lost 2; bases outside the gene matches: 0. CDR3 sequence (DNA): TGCGCCAGCAGCTTGACAGGGGCCTACGAGCAGTACTTC. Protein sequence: CASSLTGAYEQYF.